Listed below are T cell receptor beta chains from one sample, sequenced in a study of regulatory T cells in long-lasting Graves disease. TCRdb reanalysed the multiplex PCR reads using MiXCR and keeps one entry per CDR3 protein. This sample has roughly 700,000 distinct CDR3 sequences, with 25% to 35% found just once. The sample was peripheral blood mononuclear cells (PBMCs), taken when the disease was refractory, from a patient treated with antithyroid drugs. The receptors here all came from a female donor with Graves disease. Both conserved end residues are part of each CDR3. D genes are given only for firm matches. The size field is filled for only some rows; it gives once, few, many or a size class.

>few|17|TRBJ1-5|TRBD1|TRBV12-5
CASGSRGQGMSNQPQHF
TGTGCTAGTGGTTCGAGGGGGCAGGGGATGAGCAATCAGCCCCAGCATTTT
>few|17|TRBJ2-7|.|TRBV9
CASSVDPCPGASYEQYF
TGTGCCAGCAGCGTAGACCCTTGCCCGGGCGCCTCCTACGAGCAGTACTTC
>once|13|TRBJ1-1|.|TRBV29-1
CSAPPAGATEAFF
TGCAGCGCTCCCCCCGCCGGGGCCACTGAAGCTTTCTTT
>.|15|TRBJ2-5|.|TRBV9
CASSPSGIIGETQYF
TGTGCCAGCAGCCCCTCAGGGATAATCGGAGAGACCCAGTACTTC
>.|16|TRBJ2-1|TRBD2|TRBV7-2
CASRSSLRDYYNEQFF
TGTGCCAGCAGATCCTCCCTCCGGGACTACTACAATGAGCAGTTCTTC
>.|11|TRBJ2-5|.|TRBV20-1
CSAMGQETQYF
TGCAGTGCTATGGGGCAAGAGACCCAGTACTTC
>.|16|TRBJ2-2|.|TRBV24-1
CATSDRGETNTGELFF
TGTGCCACCAGTGACAGGGGCGAAACGAACACCGGGGAGCTGTTTTTT
>few|16|TRBJ2-5|TRBD2|TRBV7-3
CASSPRGGRAVETQYF
TGTGCCAGCAGCCCTCGGGGCGGGAGGGCCGTTGAGACCCAGTACTTC
>.|17|TRBJ1-1|.|TRBV12-3/TRBV12-4
CASSLALLGGRGTEAFF
TGTGCCAGCAGTTTAGCCCTCCTGGGGGGGCGAGGAACTGAAGCTTTCTTT
>.|16|TRBJ2-5|TRBD2|TRBV19
CASSIQGTSVQETQYF
TGTGCCAGTAGTATCCAGGGGACTAGCGTACAAGAGACCCAGTACTTC
>.|15|TRBJ1-4|.|TRBV5-1
CASSLDGASNEKLFF
TGCGCCAGCAGCCTGGACGGGGCTTCTAATGAAAAACTGTTTTTT
>few|14|TRBJ1-1|.|TRBV6-1
CASSRGGTNTEAFF
TGTGCCAGCAGCCGGGGAGGAACGAACACTGAAGCTTTCTTT
>.|14|TRBJ2-7|.|TRBV12-3/TRBV12-4
CASRPVGRSYEQYF
TGTGCCAGCAGGCCGGTAGGGCGGTCCTACGAGCAGTACTTC
>once|17|TRBJ2-2|TRBD2|TRBV12-3/TRBV12-4
CASTEGLAGGSAGELFF
TGTGCCAGCACCGAGGGACTAGCGGGAGGTTCAGCCGGGGAGCTGTTTTTT
>.|15|TRBJ2-1|TRBD2|TRBV29-1
CSVPSTSGIYNEQFF
TGCAGCGTTCCCTCGACTAGCGGGATCTACAATGAGCAGTTCTTC
>.|12|TRBJ1-2|.|TRBV29-1
CSAKAGGDGYTF
TGCAGCGCCAAGGCAGGCGGGGATGGCTACACCTTC
>few|15|TRBJ2-7|TRBD1|TRBV15
CATSSTTGGSYEQYF
TGTGCCACCAGCAGTACGACAGGGGGCTCCTACGAGCAGTACTTC
>.|14|TRBJ2-7|TRBD2|TRBV12-3/TRBV12-4
CASSLSVSGSEQYF
TGTGCCAGCAGTTTGTCTGTTAGCGGGAGCGAGCAGTACTTC
>.|12|TRBJ2-2|.|TRBV28
CASGGGPGELFF
TGTGCCAGCGGAGGGGGCCCCGGGGAGCTGTTTTTT
>many|13|TRBJ1-2|.|TRBV10-3
CAISETVNYGYTF
TGTGCCATCAGTGAGACGGTGAACTATGGCTACACCTTC
>.|15|TRBJ1-5|.|TRBV19
CASHRGGISNQPQHF
TGTGCCAGTCATAGGGGGGGCATAAGCAATCAGCCCCAGCATTTT
>.|15|TRBJ2-2|.|TRBV7-3
CASSLNSQNTGELFF
TGTGCCAGCAGCTTAAACTCCCAGAACACCGGGGAGCTGTTTTTT
>few|13|TRBJ2-5|TRBD1|TRBV5-5
CASGDRGSETQYF
TGTGCCAGCGGCGACAGGGGTTCGGAGACCCAGTACTTC
>few|16|TRBJ1-5|.|TRBV20-1
CSARETGRLSGQPQHF
TGCAGTGCTAGAGAGACAGGAAGGTTGTCGGGTCAGCCCCAGCATTTT
>few|15|TRBJ1-4|.|TRBV6-1
CASSPSRSFNEKLFF
TGTGCCAGCAGCCCATCTCGGAGTTTTAATGAAAAACTGTTTTTT
>.|11|TRBJ1-2|.|TRBV29-1
CSVGATNGYTF
TGCAGCGTTGGTGCTACGAATGGCTACACCTTC
>.|14|TRBJ1-1|.|TRBV19
CASGFRPMNTEAFF
TGTGCCAGTGGATTCCGGCCCATGAACACTGAAGCTTTCTTT
>.|13|TRBJ2-7|.|TRBV27
CASSSGLYYEQYF
TGTGCCAGCAGTTCCGGACTTTACTACGAGCAGTACTTC
>few|11|TRBJ1-1|.|TRBV6-1
CASSEAPEAFF
TGTGCCAGCAGTGAAGCCCCTGAAGCTTTCTTT
>few|12|TRBJ2-7|.|TRBV19
CASSIAGYEQYF
TGTGCCAGTAGTATCGCAGGGTACGAGCAGTACTTC
>few|13|TRBJ1-2|TRBD1|TRBV19
CASTPQGARGYTF
TGTGCCAGTACCCCACAGGGGGCGCGGGGCTACACCTTC
>many|13|TRBJ1-2|.|TRBV12-3/TRBV12-4
CASSLPLNYGYTF
TGTGCCAGCAGTTTGCCATTGAACTATGGCTACACCTTC
>.|14|TRBJ1-2|.|TRBV6-2/TRBV6-3
CVSRALGQNYGYTF
TGTGTCAGCAGAGCTCTAGGACAGAACTATGGCTACACCTTC
>many|15|TRBJ1-2|TRBD1|TRBV11-2
CASSFTRTGGGGYTF
TGTGCCAGCAGCTTTACAAGAACAGGGGGGGGTGGCTACACCTTC
>few|16|TRBJ1-1|.|TRBV19
CASIGSLRRLNTEAFF
TGTGCCAGCATCGGGTCATTAAGGAGACTTAACACTGAAGCTTTCTTT